This T cell receptor (beta chain) was sequenced in a study of OX40 agonist ivuxolimab in advanced cancers. General observations from the study: Expanded peripheral T cells had an undetermined antigen specificity.

The table lists this clone with a few counts. Its target is unknown. Method: immunoSEQ multiplex PCR; TCRdb's copy keeps in-frame clones and lacks some. The sample consists of approximately 94,000 clones, under 90% of them appearing once. V was clipped by 6 bases and J by 6 bases, with 15 bases between them. CDR3 size: 13 residues. Germline values: CDR1 GTSNPN, CDR2 SVGIG (reference sequence). This sequence originates from an adult with an advanced solid tumor such as melanoma, head and neck, liver or kidney cancer. The material was CD4+ or CD8+ T cells sorted from blood, obtained in a trial of the OX40 agonist ivuxolimab. J is TRBJ1-5 and V is TRBV30; weak D call: TRBD1 (6 bases). This chain's CDR3 is CACIGGPGQPQHF. For the CDR3, the DNA is TGTGCCTGTATCGGGGGGCCCGGTCAGCCCCAGCATTTT.